The rows below give T cell receptor beta chains drawn from one sample of a study of blood T cell repertoires in COVID-19. Clones were read by immunoSEQ multiplex PCR, and TCRdb kept only the in-frame ones, dropping some. The sample consists of about 130,000 clones, over 75% of them appearing once. Sequenced material: peripheral blood. The source is a woman older than 75 with acute or convalescent COVID-19. The CDR3 runs from the conserved cysteine through the conserved F or W. D genes are given only for firm matches. Clone size is shown for a subset of rows, as once, few, many or a class of expanded clone.

clone size: NA
V gene: TRBV7-9
D gene: NA
J gene: TRBJ2-3
CDR3 DNA: TGTGCCAGCAGCCCGGGGGGCACAGATACGCAGTATTTT
CDR3 protein: CASSPGGTDTQYF

clone size: NA
V gene: TRBV28
D gene: NA
J gene: TRBJ1-5
CDR3 DNA: TGTGCCAGCAGCGAATACAGGAAAGGGAATCAGCCCCAGCATTTT
CDR3 protein: CASSEYRKGNQPQHF

clone size: once
V gene: TRBV19
D gene: NA
J gene: TRBJ1-2
CDR3 DNA: TGTGCCAGCAGGCCGGGGAGCGCCGACTATGGCTACACCTTC
CDR3 protein: CASRPGSADYGYTF

clone size: NA
V gene: TRBV29-1
D gene: NA
J gene: TRBJ1-2
CDR3 DNA: TGCAGCGTTGATTCTGCAGGTTCCCTTATTGGCTACACCTTC
CDR3 protein: CSVDSAGSLIGYTF

clone size: NA
V gene: TRBV28
D gene: NA
J gene: TRBJ2-2
CDR3 DNA: TGTGCCAGCAGTCCTTACGGACTGAACACCGGGGAGCTGTTTTTT
CDR3 protein: CASSPYGLNTGELFF

clone size: NA
V gene: TRBV28
D gene: NA
J gene: TRBJ2-2
CDR3 DNA: TGTGCCAGCAGTTTGGTACTGAACACCGGGGAGCTGTTTTTT
CDR3 protein: CASSLVLNTGELFF

clone size: NA
V gene: TRBV3-1/TRBV3-2
D gene: NA
J gene: TRBJ2-2
CDR3 DNA: TGTGCCAGCAGCCTATCCACCGGGGAGCTGTTTTTT
CDR3 protein: CASSLSTGELFF

clone size: NA
V gene: TRBV6-1
D gene: TRBD1
J gene: TRBJ1-5
CDR3 DNA: TGTGCCAGCAGTGAGGAGAGGGACAGGAATCAGCCCCAGCATTTT
CDR3 protein: CASSEERDRNQPQHF

clone size: NA
V gene: TRBV5-1
D gene: NA
J gene: TRBJ1-2
CDR3 DNA: TGCGCCAGCAGCTTGGACACATTTAACTATGGCTACACCTTC
CDR3 protein: CASSLDTFNYGYTF

clone size: NA
V gene: TRBV18
D gene: NA
J gene: TRBJ1-2
CDR3 DNA: TGTGCCAGCTCACCACCGTCAGCCAGGTCCAGCTATGGCTACACCTTC
CDR3 protein: CASSPPSARSSYGYTF

clone size: NA
V gene: TRBV5-1
D gene: NA
J gene: TRBJ2-2
CDR3 DNA: TGCGCCAGCAGCTTGACCGGGGGTAGCACCGGGGAGCTGTTTTTT
CDR3 protein: CASSLTGGSTGELFF

clone size: NA
V gene: TRBV6-1
D gene: TRBD1
J gene: TRBJ1-5
CDR3 DNA: TGTGCCAGCAGTGAATGGGGACAGGGTGGGCAGCCCCAGCATTTT
CDR3 protein: CASSEWGQGGQPQHF

clone size: NA
V gene: TRBV7-3
D gene: NA
J gene: TRBJ2-2
CDR3 DNA: TGTGCCAGCAGCTCATACAGGGCAACGAACACCGGGGAGCTGTTTTTT
CDR3 protein: CASSSYRATNTGELFF

clone size: NA
V gene: TRBV27
D gene: TRBD1
J gene: TRBJ1-2
CDR3 DNA: TGTGCCAGCAGTTTCGTACCTCGACAGGGTAGAGGGGGCTACACCTTC
CDR3 protein: CASSFVPRQGRGGYTF

clone size: NA
V gene: TRBV2
D gene: NA
J gene: TRBJ2-7
CDR3 DNA: TGTGCCAGCAGTGAATCGGGGGTTCTAACCTACGAGCAGTACTTC
CDR3 protein: CASSESGVLTYEQYF

clone size: NA
V gene: TRBV6-6
D gene: TRBD1
J gene: TRBJ1-2
CDR3 DNA: TGTGCCAGCAGTCTAATTGCTACAGGGGACTATGGCTACACCTTC
CDR3 protein: CASSLIATGDYGYTF

clone size: NA
V gene: TRBV11-2
D gene: TRBD1
J gene: TRBJ1-1
CDR3 DNA: TGTGCCAGCAGCTTACCATCCGGACAGGGGTACACTGAAGCTTTCTTT
CDR3 protein: CASSLPSGQGYTEAFF

clone size: NA
V gene: TRBV5-1
D gene: TRBD1
J gene: TRBJ1-2
CDR3 DNA: TGCGCCAGCAGCCCGAACCTCCAGGGGGCTAATGGCTACACCTTC
CDR3 protein: CASSPNLQGANGYTF

clone size: NA
V gene: TRBV5-5
D gene: TRBD1
J gene: TRBJ2-5
CDR3 DNA: TGTGCCAGCAGTTTGGACAGGGGGCGAGGGTTGGGCGCACCCCAAGAGACCCAGTACTTC
CDR3 protein: CASSLDRGRGLGAPQETQYF

clone size: NA
V gene: TRBV5-1
D gene: NA
J gene: TRBJ1-1
CDR3 DNA: TGCGCCAGCAGCGGAACTATGAACACTGAAGCTTTCTTT
CDR3 protein: CASSGTMNTEAFF

clone size: NA
V gene: TRBV10-3
D gene: NA
J gene: TRBJ1-1
CDR3 DNA: TGTGCCATCAGTGAGTCTTTAGGGGCCGGGACTGAAGCTTTCTTT
CDR3 protein: CAISESLGAGTEAFF

clone size: NA
V gene: TRBV5-1
D gene: TRBD1
J gene: TRBJ2-1
CDR3 DNA: TGCGCCAGCAGCTTGGGGGACAGACTCAATGAGCAGTTCTTC
CDR3 protein: CASSLGDRLNEQFF

clone size: NA
V gene: TRBV2
D gene: NA
J gene: TRBJ2-3
CDR3 DNA: TGTGCCAGCGAGGCCGGGGTAGATACGCAGTATTTT
CDR3 protein: CASEAGVDTQYF

clone size: NA
V gene: TRBV7-3
D gene: NA
J gene: TRBJ2-6
CDR3 DNA: TGTGCCAGCAGCTTCATCTTCAGGGGACCTGGGGCCAACGTCCTGACTTTC
CDR3 protein: CASSFIFRGPGANVLTF

clone size: NA
V gene: TRBV5-6
D gene: TRBD1
J gene: TRBJ2-6
CDR3 DNA: TGTGCCAGCAGCTCTCTGGACAGGGCCTCTGGGGCCAACGTCCTGACTTTC
CDR3 protein: CASSSLDRASGANVLTF

clone size: NA
V gene: TRBV19
D gene: TRBD1
J gene: TRBJ2-1
CDR3 DNA: TGTGCCAGTAGTATAGCCAGGACAGGGTATCGGGAGCAGTTCTTC
CDR3 protein: CASSIARTGYREQFF

clone size: NA
V gene: TRBV5-4
D gene: TRBD1
J gene: TRBJ1-5
CDR3 DNA: TGTGCCAGCAGCTCACAGGGGATCGACAATCAGCCCCAGCATTTT
CDR3 protein: CASSSQGIDNQPQHF

clone size: NA
V gene: TRBV21-1
D gene: NA
J gene: TRBJ1-1
CDR3 DNA: TGTGCCAGCAGCAAAGACCAGGGTAGATATACTGAAGCTTTCTTT
CDR3 protein: CASSKDQGRYTEAFF